This T cell receptor beta chain was identified in a study of cytomegalovirus exposure and HLA in healthy donors (dated by TCRdb to about 2017). For the study in its entirety: An earlier analysis of about 560 of the donors reported 276 Gb of sequence data and 117 million unique TCR beta sequences obtained from about 180 million T cells. All discovery cohort repertoires had been generated on a single sequencing platform. Rather than using new phenotypic data, the later analysis identified candidate immune exposures from TCR beta sequences and from how often those sequences occurred across donors. The T cell repertoires of about 700 subjects were profiled by immunosequencing and related to cytomegalovirus serostatus. The study aimed to test whether cataloging public T cell receptors could reveal signatures of past pathogen exposure. HLA typing included class I and class II loci at four-digit resolution. Because of strong linkage in the cohort, five DR-DQ haplotypes were treated as single units for association and clustering. About 280 gigabases of sequencing data and 70 million to 95 million unique TCR sequences made up an early release that covered around 640 HLA-typed donors. To decide whether each TCR beta V gene segment behaved as functional or pseudogenic, an earlier analysis of approximately 590 of the donors relied on high-throughput TCR beta sequencing. In a later genetic analysis, genome-wide SNP genotypes for about 65% of the roughly 670 donors were used, and that subset was treated as a discovery cohort. To study patterns of TCR occurrence, a later analysis re-analyzed previously published TCR beta repertoires from 700 or so donors and added high-resolution HLA genotyping. A separate validation cohort of 100 to 150 different subjects was used in addition to the 666-subject first cohort. Among around 400 genotyped donors of the cohort, an average of approximately 240,000 unique TCR beta nucleotide sequences was sequenced per donor, of which approximately 19% were non-productive. Among the roughly 400 genotyped donors, approximately 81% belonged to the genetic ancestry cluster associated with self-reported Caucasian donors. Alongside the repertoire data, information on donor age, sex, ethnicity and CMV serostatus was compiled. High-throughput TCR immunosequencing, statistical association of individual TCRs with disease status, and machine learning were combined to predict cytomegalovirus infection status. The number of donors typed differed by locus, with roughly 629-640 for A, B, C, DRB1 and DQB1, roughly 550 for DQA1, over 600 for DPA1, and around 450 for DPB1. The paper's findings and limits, for the study overall: A cluster of highly shared sequence variants was judged likely to represent a technical artifact of the sequencing pipeline. Three of the identified cytomegalovirus-associated TCR beta chains were confirmed in vitro to be specific for cytomegalovirus antigens. Broadly in line with IMGT annotations, most TCR beta V segments showed up in productive rearrangements about 87% or about 30% of the time in an earlier analysis of 450 to 600 of the donors. Compared with equally common non-associated chains, HLA-associated TCR beta chains in a later analysis were more clonally expanded and had lower generation probabilities. Because counts were too low, about 17 rarely observed V segments, including chromosome 9 orphons, were excluded from the earlier analysis of some 590 of the donors. Compared with the approximately 720-donor mean, donors in an Asian-associated ancestry cluster had fewer N-insertions in productive TCRs, according to a later genetic analysis. Strong co-occurrence of HLA alleles, especially DR and DQ, made assigning TCR associations to individual alleles difficult. In a later genetic analysis, a missense DCLRE1C variant was associated with V-gene and J-gene trimming of TCR beta chains, and the association was replicated in an independent cohort. Correlated functional status among segregating V segments might be attributable to linkage disequilibrium, but an unknown experimental factor could not be ruled out. A further reported finding was that TCR beta sequences accurately predicted the HLA-A and HLA-B alleles for most subjects in the first cohort. The classifier was reported to diagnose cytomegalovirus status with high specificity and sensitivity in both the original and validation cohorts. In this cohort, only TCR beta chains were sequenced, and detectable features were limited by the absence of alpha or paired-chain data. In the study, approximately 150 TCR beta chains were listed as associated with cytomegalovirus. In a later analysis, most CMV-associated TCR beta chains were found to appear HLA-restricted, with HLA associations seemingly driven largely by CMV exposure. Some IMGT-functional V segments, including TRBV6-2 and TRBV6-3, could not be distinguished by the 87-base-pair reads and were therefore excluded. At a false discovery rate of 0.05, a later analysis linked 15,000 to 20,000 TCR beta sequences to specific HLA alleles. Because HLA typing was missing for some donors at each locus, association tests included only the typed subset. Most TCR sequences were observed very rarely across donors, whereas some public TCRs were present in many individuals. Immune exposure information for the cohort was limited to CMV serostatus. In a later analysis, TCR association rates were found to vary across HLA loci, with the most associated TCRs seen for DRB1 alleles and the fewest for HLA-C alleles. In a later analysis, several top co-occurrence clusters were reported to appear linked to parvovirus B19, influenza, CMV and Epstein-Barr virus. Roughly uniform sequencing depth across donors was assumed in presence/absence analyses, although this assumption may not hold. The authors suggested that the approach could potentially be extended to other disease states and immunological phenotypes.

In total, approximately 690 healthy bone marrow donors made up the cohort. Cohort members were all nominally healthy when sampled, although unrecorded immune exposures were likely present. The donor was CMV seropositive and belonged to the group of 250 to 300 seropositive cohort members. A peripheral blood sample was collected from each donor, and TCR beta sequencing was performed on peripheral blood mononuclear cells. Genomic DNA extraction from the blood cell samples was performed with the Qiagen DNeasy Blood Extraction Kit. CDR1 and CDR2, per the germline V gene, are SGHTA and FQGNSA. Compared with germline, V lacks 1 base and J lacks 7 bases; bases without a gene match: 5. The CDR3 holds 14 amino acids from the cysteine to the phenylalanine. The read is trimmed to its CDR3 DNA, 42 bases read in frame from base 1. Notes on this clone: Its recognized antigen is unknown. No base quality values were provided; no much bigger clone lies one nucleotide off.

Library preparation used the immunoSEQ multiplex PCR assay. A mixture of 60 forward primers for TCR Vbeta segments and 13 reverse primers for TCR Jbeta segments was used in the multiplex PCR. Amplification of the CDR3 region of rearranged TCR beta genes was performed with a multiplex PCR assay on genomic DNA. Amplified TCR beta libraries were sequenced as 87-base-pair reads on the Illumina HiSeq System. On the authors' methods: A later analysis tallied 75 million to 95 million unique TCR beta chains across the 610 or so repertoires, and about 12 million of those chains were shared by two or more donors. Raw reads were error-corrected and collapsed into unique sequences by a nearest-neighbor algorithm in which closely related sequences were merged to remove PCR and sequencing errors. CDR3 sequences were aligned to IMGT reference sequences to assign V, D and J gene segments. Each retained sequence needed at least a six-nucleotide match to both a V gene segment and a J gene segment. A rearrangement counted as productive if the CDR3 had no stop codons and remained in frame with V and J, and every other rearrangement counted as non-productive. Following IMGT convention, CDR3 was defined as the stretch from the second conserved V-encoded cysteine up to the conserved J-encoded phenylalanine. In an earlier analysis of 550 to 650 of the donors, sequences lacking an unambiguous match to a single V gene segment were excluded. An earlier analysis of some 500 of the donors classified V segments as functional when productive rearrangements were above 56.7% and as segregating when the standard deviation between donors was above 5%. A statistical classification framework was built for diagnosing cytomegalovirus status from the catalog of TCR beta chain sequences. A later analysis assigned V and J genes by comparing TCR nucleotide sequences with IMGT/GENE-DB human TR gene sequences. The TCRdist pipeline was used in a later analysis to assign CDR3 sequences and most-parsimonious VDJ recombination scenarios. In a later analysis, each TCR beta chain was defined by its CDR3 amino acid sequence together with its V-gene family, and reads lacking a unique V-gene family were excluded. In a later analysis, 450 to 600 highly shared, low-generation-probability nucleotide sequences were removed to address suspected cross-contamination and a sequencing artifact. In a later analysis, a clonal expansion index for each public chain was calculated from normalized within-repertoire ranks of inferred template counts. In a later analysis, generation probabilities were computed using a VDJ recombination model fitted to out-of-frame rearrangements, and the results were checked against IGoR. A later analysis scored TCR-TCR, TCR-HLA and TCR-CMV co-occurrence with hypergeometric tests, applying a repertoire-size bias correction to TCR pairs. A later analysis estimated false discovery rates by permuting HLA or CMV assignments 20 times. In a later analysis, co-occurring TCRs were grouped using DBSCAN, and TCRdist sequence similarity was added for clustering within HLA-allele-positive subsets. Repertoires with fewer than 30,000 or more than 120,000 public chains were left out of co-occurrence clustering, as were four to six repertoires with anomalous nucleotide sharing. Held by TCRdb, this immuneACCESS table contains in-frame sequences only and omits some clones. Under half of the omission traces to an unresolved V gene where checked; the cause of the rest is unknown. The D gene and trimming were derived from the DNA, and the V and J assignments and clone size from that table. Present in this sample are more than 95,000 clones, roughly three quarters of which were seen just once. The ten largest clones capture approximately 11% of the sample.

Source material: PBMCs. The chain is assembled from TRBV7-2 and TRBJ2-7; 9 central nucleotides agree with TRBD2. This sequence was found in a man aged 30 to 39 in good health and CMV-seropositive. CDR3 sequence: CASSLGSGGREQYF. At the DNA level, the sequence is TGTGCCAGCAGCTTAGGGAGCGGGGGGAGGGAGCAGTACTTC.